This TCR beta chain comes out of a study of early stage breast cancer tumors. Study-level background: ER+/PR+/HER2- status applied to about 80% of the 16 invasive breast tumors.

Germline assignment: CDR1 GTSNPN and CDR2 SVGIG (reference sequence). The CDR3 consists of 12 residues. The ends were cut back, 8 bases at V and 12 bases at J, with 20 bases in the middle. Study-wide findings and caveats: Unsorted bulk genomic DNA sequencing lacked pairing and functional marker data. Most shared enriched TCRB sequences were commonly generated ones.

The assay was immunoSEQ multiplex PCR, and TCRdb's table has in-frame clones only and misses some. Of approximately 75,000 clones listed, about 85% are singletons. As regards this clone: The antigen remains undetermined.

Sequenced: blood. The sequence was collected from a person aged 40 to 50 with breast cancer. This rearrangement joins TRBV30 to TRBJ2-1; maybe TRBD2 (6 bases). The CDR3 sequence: CARNGGGQRQFF. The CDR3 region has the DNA TGTGCCCGTAACGGAGGAGGGCAGCGGCAGTTCTTC.